This T cell receptor beta chain emerged from a study of T cell responses to AZD1222 COVID-19 vaccine. General study points: Vaccine-related CD4 TCRs covered spike, predominating at 160-218 and 743-854. Unmutated regions of variants are reportedly targeted by nearly half of spike-specific TCRs.

This clone was detected only a few times. Its target is unknown. It is likely a read error, because the conserved phenylalanine at the end of the CDR3 is missing. The limits of the CDR3 on the DNA are not certain, so only TCRdb's listed CDR3 is given. Counting both end residues, the CDR3 totals 11 amino acids. Germline V gene data show CDR1 as MNHNY and CDR2 as SVGAGI (reference sequence). Repertoires were generated with immunoSEQ multiplex PCR, while TCRdb's copy carries only in-frame clones and drops some. The sample has about 67,000 clones, approximately 83% seen once; the top ten hold roughly 6%. The chain uses TRBV6-6 and TRBJ1-1. The sample was peripheral blood, taken 28 days after the second AZD1222 dose. This clonotype was obtained from an adult who received the AZD1222 COVID-19 vaccine. The CDR3 spells CASSFRASQTL.